This T cell receptor (beta chain) originates from a study of OX40 agonist ivuxolimab in advanced cancers. Clones were sequenced by immunoSEQ multiplex PCR, and TCRdb holds only the in-frame ones, with some missing. The repertoire has some 59,000 clones, approximately 90% of them found once; the top ten carry 8.7%. The ends lost 3 bases at V and 2 bases at J; junction bases unmatched: 3. Looked up from germline, CDR1 is ENHRY and CDR2 is SYGVKD. CDR3 length equals 14 residues. The count of this clone is one. The chain joins TRBV10-3 to TRBJ1-1; 7 nucleotides match TRBD1. The specimen comprised CD4+ or CD8+ T cells sorted from blood, sampled in a trial of the OX40 agonist ivuxolimab. The receptor was isolated from an adult with an advanced solid tumor such as melanoma, head and neck, liver or kidney cancer. The CDR3 DNA is TGTGCCATCAGTGATAACAGGGGAAACACTGAAGCTTTCTTT. It specifies CAISDNRGNTEAFF.